This TCR beta chain was captured in a study of blood T cells in healthy people across ages. Primers used in a second PCR of about 7 to 11 cycles were a sample-barcoded 5' primer and a J-beta primer mix. Each CDR3 protein is one row after TCRdb ran MiXCR on the 5' RACE reads. The profile shows about 810,000 distinct CDR3 sequences, around 36% of them singletons. CDR3 size: 14 residues. Trimming pared 0 bases from V and 4 bases from J, leaving 10 bases between. CDR1 is ENHRY, CDR2 SYGVKD, per germline. This clonotype was seen at least ten times. The target antigen is unknown. Study-wide points: Diversity of TCR beta per million T cells declined in a roughly linear way with age.

Each sample provided at least 6 micrograms of extracted total RNA. Sequencing was done on a sample of blood. The chain links TRBV10-3 to TRBJ2-7; D gene unclear. The sequence derives from a man between 18 and 35 years old in good health. The CDR3: CAISESVNRYEQYF. CDR3 DNA: TGTGCCATCAGTGAGTCGGTGAACCGGTACGAGCAGTACTTC.